One sample yielded the 15 T cell receptor beta chains listed below, sequenced in a study of control samples from healthy donors and cancer patients. Some clones are missing from TCRdb's copy, which holds only in-frame ones; the method was immunoSEQ multiplex PCR. This sample has about 26,000 clones; 75% to 85% occur once, and the top ten carry about 23%. The sample taken for sequencing was PBMCs. The receptors come from a man in his fifties or sixties with colorectal cancer.

The chain combines TRBV7-9 with TRBJ2-2, with 13 bases lining up with TRBD2. Trimming at V came to 4 bases and at J to 3 bases, leaving 2 bases not matched to a gene. Germline V CDR1 and CDR2: SEHNR, FQNEAQ (reference sequence). This CDR3 has 16 residues. The CDR3 coding sequence is TGTGCCAGCAGCTGGACTAGCGGGGGAGACACCGGGGAGCTGTTTTTT. Translation: CASSWTSGGDTGELFF.

The chain combines TRBV2 with TRBJ1-2; a possible D gene is TRBD1 (5 bases). The V gene's germline CDR1 is SNHLY and CDR2 FYNNEI. The CDR3 is 14 residues long. V shed 7 bases and J shed 3 bases, with 15 bases lying between them. The CDR3 spells CASTGEGIYYGYTF. CDR3 nucleotides: TGTGCCAGCACCGGGGAGGGGATCTACTATGGCTACACCTTC.

The chain couples TRBV28 to TRBJ2-4; the match to TRBD2 covers 8 bases. J was trimmed by 8 bases and V by 6 bases; bases with no gene match: 9. The CDR3 spans 14 residues. The germline V gene has CDR1 MDHEN and CDR2 SYDVKM. This CDR3 reads CASSSGLAFDIQYF. The CDR3 DNA reads as TGTGCCAGCAGCTCCGGACTAGCTTTCGACATTCAGTACTTC.

V and J are TRBV5-8 and TRBJ2-1, with 9 bases fitting TRBD1. Germline assignment: CDR1 SGHTS and CDR2 YDEGEE. The CDR3 contains 14 residues. Trimming at V came to 4 bases and at J to 6 bases, leaving 5 bases not matched to a gene. The CDR3 DNA follows: TGTGCCAGCAGCCTAGGACAGGGGACCAATGAGCAGTTCTTC. Its protein product is CASSLGQGTNEQFF.

CDR3 nucleotide sequence: TGTGCCAGCAGCCCGGGACCGACTGTCACCGGGGAGCTGTTTTTT. This codes for CASSPGPTVTGELFF. The J gene is TRBJ2-2, the V gene TRBV7-2; TRBD1 or TRBD2 may be the D gene (5 bases each). Germline-derived CDR1 and CDR2 are SGHTA and FQGNSA. The germline V and J ends were trimmed by 5 bases and 4 bases, with 14 bases remaining between them. This CDR3 is built from 15 residues.

This chain joins TRBV29-1 and TRBJ2-3; 12 nucleotides match TRBD1. Germline loops: CDR1 SQVTM, CDR2 ANQGSEA. J was trimmed by 5 bases and V by 5 bases; bases with no gene match: 14. The CDR3 totals 17 residues. The CDR3 is CSVFGTGGVWVKDTQYF. CDR3 coding DNA: TGCAGCGTTTTCGGGACAGGGGGCGTTTGGGTTAAAGATACGCAGTATTTT.

The V call is TRBV5-1, the J call TRBJ2-1, with 9 bases identical to TRBD2. CDR1 is SGHRS and CDR2 is YFSETQ in the germline V gene. The V gene end was trimmed by 4 bases and the J gene end by 6 bases; junction bases not matched to a gene: 8. This CDR3 is built from 15 residues. The CDR3 spells CASSPGAGGANEQFF. CDR3 coding DNA: TGCGCCAGCAGCCCTGGCGCGGGGGGGGCCAATGAGCAGTTCTTC.

The CDR3 reads CAWSLGLAGGRSSYNEQFF. Here the CDR3 DNA reads TGTGCCTGGAGTTTGGGACTAGCGGGGGGAAGAAGCTCCTACAATGAGCAGTTCTTC. The rearrangement uses TRBV30 and TRBJ2-1; TRBD2 matches at 15 bases. Trimming removed 2 bases from V and 0 bases from J; junction bases left unmatched: 8. The CDR3 sequence is 19 residues long. The germline V gene encodes CDR1 GTSNPN and CDR2 SVGIG (reference sequence).

The chain has TRBV5-1 and TRBJ2-7; TRBD1 or TRBD2 may be the D gene (5 bases each). Trimming left V 0 bases short and J 2 bases short, with 15 bases between. Germline CDR1 is SGHRS and CDR2 is YFSETQ. CDR3 length: 16 residues. The CDR3 is CASSLGTGTITYEQYF. CDR3 DNA sequence: TGCGCCAGCAGCTTGGGGACCGGGACGATTACCTACGAGCAGTACTTC.

The rearrangement links TRBV25-1 to TRBJ1-1, with D perhaps matching TRBD1 (6 bases). V dropped 7 bases and J dropped 4 bases, with 13 bases sitting between them. The germline gives CDR1 MGHDK, CDR2 SYGVNS. The length of the CDR3 is 13 residues. CDR3: CASKAGAITEAFF. In DNA form, the CDR3 reads TGTGCCAGCAAGGCGGGGGCGATCACTGAAGCTTTCTTT.

The rearrangement joins TRBV2 to TRBJ1-4; tentatively, D is TRBD1 (5 bases). CDR1 and CDR2 from the germline V gene are SNHLY and FYNNEI. Trimming took off 6 bases at V and 5 bases at J, with 16 bases between the two ends. The CDR3 extends over 15 amino acids. The DNA for the CDR3 is TGTGCCAGCAGGCCAACCGTTAGGGGAAATGAAAAACTGTTTTTT. Its translation: CASRPTVRGNEKLFF.

The chain couples TRBV30 to TRBJ2-1; TRBD2 matches at 7 bases. Germline CDR1 GTSNPN, CDR2 SVGIG (reference sequence). With 0 bases clipped from V and 2 bases from J, the junction kept 7 bases outside the gene matches. CDR3 size: 16 residues. CDR3 DNA sequence: TGTGCCTGGAGTGTAGGATTGGGAGGGACCTACAATGAGCAGTTCTTC. It encodes CAWSVGLGGTYNEQFF.

The chain uses TRBV5-1 and TRBJ1-1, with D hard to call. Per the germline V gene, CDR1 is SGHRS and CDR2 is YFSETQ. This CDR3 is 14 amino acids long. With 0 bases removed from V and 3 bases from J, the gap between germline ends came to 9 bases. DNA of the CDR3: TGCGCCAGCAGCTTGGGCCATCAGGACACTGAAGCTTTCTTT. Encoded protein: CASSLGHQDTEAFF.

CDR3 in amino acids: CASSPPGRYGYTF. The CDR3 DNA reads TGTGCCAGCAGCCCCCCGGGGAGGTATGGCTACACCTTC. This chain uses TRBV3-1 (or the pseudogene TRBV3-2) with TRBJ1-2; D is ambiguous. Trimming removed 4 bases from V and 5 bases from J, with 11 bases in between. The CDR3 spans 13 residues. CDR1 is LGHDT, CDR2 YNNKEL, per germline (reference sequence).

The CDR3: CASTPQGAKNIQYF. DNA for the CDR3: TGCGCCAGCACCCCACAGGGGGCCAAAAACATTCAGTACTTC. This chain links TRBV5-1 with TRBJ2-4; 7 nucleotides match TRBD1. Losses at the gene ends were 6 bases for V and 1 base for J; bases not matched to a gene: 4. CDR1 and CDR2 from the germline V gene are SGHRS and YFSETQ. CDR3 size: 14 residues.